Below are 32 T cell receptor beta chains sequenced from a single sample in a study of T-cell reconstitution after alpha-beta-depleted transplantation in children listed by TCRdb under 2016. The library relied on PCR. TCRdb lists the instrument as Illumina HiSeq 2500. TCR library preparation used molecular barcoding, with unique molecular identifiers applied to normalize quantification of the TCRbeta repertoire. TCRdb ran its own pipeline on the public reads, namely fastp trimming at Q25 and MiXCR clone calling, and kept in-frame beta chains. For every CDR3 protein sequence, its rows merge into one entry that carries the most common genes and DNA. Here the sample has 250,000 to 300,000 distinct CDR3 sequences; around a tenth occur a single time. The top ten clonotypes cover 23% of the sample. The treatment or condition label corresponds to: allogeneic hematopoietic cell transplantation with graft depleted of TCRalphabeta T cells and CD19 B cells.

The specimen was peripheral blood, collected 180 days after TCRalphabeta/CD19-depleted stem cell transplant. All receptors derive from a male patient aged 2 to 9 who had a stem cell transplant for chronic granulomatous disease, so the T cells may come from the graft donor.

Concerning this clonotype: Just one base apart from a much larger clone, this may be a read error. This sequence joins TRBV28 and TRBJ1-6; 8 nucleotides match TRBD1. CDR1 and CDR2 (germline): MDHEN, SYDVKM. V lost 5 bases and J lost 9; bases outside the gene matches: 6. This CDR3 comprises 14 residues. DNA of the CDR3: TGTGCCAGCAGTCCCTACAGGGGGTCTTCACCCCTCCACTTT. This gives the protein CASSPYRGSSPLHF.

This clonotype was observed at least ten times. The chain joins TRBV4-3 to TRBJ2-5; possible D gene TRBD2, 7 bases. This CDR3 is 14 amino acids long. In germline, CDR1 is LGHNA, CDR2 YSLEER. Trimming stripped 4 bases from V and 7 bases from J, with 16 bases between. Here the CDR3 reads CASSRTGGAGTQYF. CDR3 coding DNA: TGCGCCAGCAGCCGGACGGGGGGCGCGGGGACCCAGTACTTC.

At least ten counts were recorded for this clonotype. The rearrangement joins TRBV12-3 or TRBV12-4 to TRBJ2-5, with D unclear. Trimming removed 6 bases from V and 0 bases from J, with 14 bases in between. The CDR3 totals 15 residues. The CDR3 loop is CASSPLGLHQETQYF. The CDR3, as DNA: TGTGCCAGCAGCCCCTTGGGCTTACACCAAGAGACCCAGTACTTC.

Ten or more counts support this clonotype. The rearrangement uses TRBV4-3 and TRBJ2-1; no reliable D call. The CDR3 runs 14 residues. Germline loops: CDR1 LGHNA, CDR2 YSLEER. Trimming cost V 0 bases and J 2 bases, with 5 bases left between them. In DNA form, the CDR3 reads TGCGCCAGCAGCCAAGAGGCAGCCTACAATGAGCAGTTCTTC. It translates to CASSQEAAYNEQFF.

This clonotype occurred many times. The chain links TRBV5-1 to TRBJ2-4, with 9 bases identical to TRBD2. J gave up 4 bases and V 3 bases, and 2 bases lay outside the gene matches. This CDR3 is built from 14 residues. The V gene's germline CDR1 is SGHRS and CDR2 YFSETQ. The CDR3 here is CASSSTSGKNIQYF. The CDR3 nucleotides are TGCGCCAGCAGCTCGACTAGCGGTAAAAACATTCAGTACTTC.

This clonotype was observed at least ten times. The chain employs TRBV6-1 and TRBJ2-7; D not certain. V gave up 4 bases and J gave up 4 bases, with 5 bases separating them. Germline V gene lookup returns CDR1 MNHNS and CDR2 SASEGT. This CDR3 has 11 amino acids. CDR3 amino acids: CASSVKYEQYF. The CDR3 bases are TGTGCCAGCAGTGTAAAATACGAGCAGTACTTC.

This sequence joins TRBV3-1 and TRBJ2-7, with 12 bases fitting TRBD2. Germline-derived CDR1 and CDR2 are LGHDT and YNNKEL (reference sequence). Trimming removed 4 bases from V and 5 bases from J; junction bases left unmatched: 12. The CDR3 is 17 amino acids. CDR3 region: CASSPARLAGGSNEQYF. The CDR3, as DNA: TGTGCCAGCAGCCCCGCCAGGCTAGCGGGAGGGTCAAACGAGCAGTACTTC.

This clonotype was found many times. The chain links TRBV5-1 to TRBJ2-7; 10 nucleotides line up with TRBD2. Germline lookup yields CDR1 SGHRS and CDR2 YFSETQ. Losses at the gene ends were 2 bases for V and 3 bases for J; bases not matched to a gene: 5. This CDR3 has 15 residues. CDR3 DNA sequence: TGCGCCAGCAGCTTTCTAGCGGGAGTTGACTACGAGCAGTACTTC. The encoded protein is CASSFLAGVDYEQYF.

This clonotype was detected ten times or more. The chain uses TRBV12-3 or TRBV12-4 and TRBJ2-4, with a possible D match to TRBD2 (6 bases). V dropped 6 bases and J dropped 8 bases, with 14 bases sitting between them. This CDR3 region has 13 residues. Here the CDR3 DNA reads TGTGCCAGCAGGAGAATCACGGGAGACATTCAGTACTTC. As protein: CASRRITGDIQYF.

This clonotype was seen more than once but under ten times. This chain joins TRBV30 and TRBJ2-7; D is perhaps TRBD2 (5 bases). There are 12 residues in the CDR3. With 1 base removed from V and 3 bases from J, the gap between germline ends came to 7 bases. Germline V gene lookup returns CDR1 GTSNPN and CDR2 SVGIG (reference sequence). The CDR3 sequence is CAWSAGNYEQYF. The CDR3 DNA follows: TGTGCCTGGAGTGCCGGGAACTACGAGCAGTACTTC.

This clonotype was seen a few times. V gene TRBV12-3 or TRBV12-4 combines with J gene TRBJ1-2; 10 nucleotides agree with TRBD1. This CDR3 is built from 14 residues. V lost 5 bases, J lost 7 bases, and 7 bases stayed unmatched. The DNA of the CDR3 is TGTGCCAGCAGTGGACGCGGGACAGGGGCTGGCTACACCTTC. Its translation is CASSGRGTGAGYTF.

As for this clonotype: A single base separates this from a much larger clone, so it may be a read error. The CDR3 reads CASGSGPDDYGYTF. Here the CDR3 DNA reads TGTGCCAGCGGCTCTGGCCCAGACGACTATGGCTACACCTTC. The chain couples TRBV5-4 to TRBJ1-2; the D is unclear. The CDR3 runs to 14 residues. Germline-derived CDR1 and CDR2 are SGHNT and YYREEE (reference sequence). V was shortened by 7 bases and J by 3 bases, with 16 bases between the two germline ends.

This clonotype was recorded many times. The chain employs TRBV3-1 and TRBJ2-7; perhaps TRBD2 as D (5 bases). V gave up 5 bases and J gave up 0 bases, with 11 bases separating them. The CDR3 length is 14 residues. CDR1 and CDR2 (germline): LGHDT, YNNKEL (reference sequence). The DNA of the CDR3 is TGTGCCAGCAGCTATCGAGGGCGCTCCTACGAGCAGTACTTC. Translated, it gives CASSYRGRSYEQYF.

This clonotype showed up many times. The chain carries TRBV7-3 and TRBJ2-1, with a possible D match to TRBD1 (7 bases). Germline CDR1 is SGHTA and CDR2 is FQGTGA. V was shortened by 5 bases and J by 5 bases, with 10 bases between the two germline ends. CDR3 length: 13 amino acids. The CDR3 coding sequence is TGTGCCAGCAGCGCGGGACAGAACAATGAGCAGTTCTTC. It specifies CASSAGQNNEQFF. The variable domain in full, with the rest retrieved from reference TRBV7-3 and TRBJ2-1, is GAGVSQTPSNKVTEKGKYVELRCDPISGHTALYWYRQSLGQGPEFLIYFQGTGAADDSGLPNDRFFAVRPEGSVSTLKIQRTERGDSAVYLCASSAGQNNEQFFGPGTRLTVL.

In its sample, this clonotype was seen many times. The CDR3 DNA is TGCAGTGCCGGAGGCACAGATACGCAGTATTTT. Protein: CSAGGTDTQYF. The chain has TRBV20-1 and TRBJ2-3; unclear D gene. Trimming left V 6 bases short and J 1 base short, with 5 bases between. Germline V gene sequence: CDR1 DFQATT, CDR2 SNEGSKA (reference sequence). CDR3 length: 11 residues.

This clonotype was recorded many times. The rearrangement uses TRBV29-1 and TRBJ1-1; tentatively, D is TRBD1 (6 bases). Trimming cost V 6 bases and J 1 base, with 15 bases left between them. This CDR3 is built from 14 residues. Per the germline V gene, CDR1 is SQVTM and CDR2 is ANQGSEA. The DNA for the CDR3 is TGCAGCGTCCGACAGGTACTGGGGAACACTGAAGCTTTCTTT. Protein product: CSVRQVLGNTEAFF.

This clonotype has ten or more counts. V usage is TRBV28 and J usage is TRBJ2-3; no firm D call. V was pared by 5 bases and J by 2 bases, with 5 bases between. This CDR3 region has 12 residues. Germline CDR1 MDHEN, CDR2 SYDVKM. The CDR3 region is CASSNPTDTQYF. The CDR3 coding sequence is TGTGCCAGCAGTAACCCCACAGATACGCAGTATTTT. The complete variable domain, with remaining parts taken from reference TRBV28 and TRBJ2-3, reads DVKVTQSSRYLVKRTGEKVFLECVQDMDHENMFWYRQDPGLGLRLIYFSYDVKMKEKGDIPEGYSVSREKKERFSLILESASTNQTSMYLCASSNPTDTQYFGPGTRLTVL.

In its sample, this clonotype was seen many times. The V and J genes are TRBV20-1 and TRBJ2-1, with D possibly TRBD1 on 6 matching bases. Trimming took off 7 bases at V and 3 bases at J, with 13 bases between the two ends. Germline V gene sequence: CDR1 DFQATT, CDR2 SNEGSKA (reference sequence). This CDR3 comprises 13 residues. CDR3 region: CSVRRGLYNEQFF. The CDR3 bases are TGCAGTGTTCGCAGGGGCCTCTACAATGAGCAGTTCTTC.

This clonotype was observed at least ten times. The chain links TRBV7-2 to TRBJ1-5; D is perhaps TRBD1 (5 bases). The V end was cut by 0 bases, the J end by 5 bases, with 11 bases between. The V gene's germline CDR1 is SGHTA and CDR2 FQGNSA. This CDR3 has 15 amino acids. DNA for the CDR3: TGTGCCAGCAGCTTAGCGGGGGTCAGGCATCAGCCCCAGCATTTT. Translated, it gives CASSLAGVRHQPQHF.

In its sample, this clonotype was seen many times. Mismatch with germline at one junction end may stem from a read error. The rearrangement links TRBV12-3 or TRBV12-4 to TRBJ2-7, with 10 bases lining up with TRBD2. The CDR3 totals 13 residues. The CDR3 reads CASSLAGVHEQYF. The CDR3 nucleotides are TGTGCCAGCAGTCTAGCGGGAGTCCACGAGCAGTACTTC.

There are many counts of this clonotype. The genes are TRBV12-3 or TRBV12-4 and TRBJ1-2; D ambiguous. The CDR3 loop spans 15 amino acids. V gave up 1 base and J gave up 3 bases, with 12 bases separating them. The DNA of the CDR3 is TGTGCCAGCAGTTTAGGTCTGAGAGTGGACTATGGCTACACCTTC. Translated: CASSLGLRVDYGYTF.

Many counts were recorded for this clonotype. CDR3 nucleotide sequence: TGCAGCGTCGGGGACGGGCGAGGAGCAGAAGCTTTCTTT. Residues: CSVGDGRGAEAFF. V usage is TRBV29-1 and J usage is TRBJ1-1, with D possibly TRBD1 on 5 matching bases. Germline loops: CDR1 SQVTM, CDR2 ANQGSEA. The CDR3 spans 13 residues. The V end lost 6 bases, the J end lost 8 bases, and 19 bases lay between the germline ends.

This clonotype was recorded only once. V usage is TRBV30 and J usage is TRBJ2-3; no clear D gene. With 1 base removed from V and 0 bases from J, the gap between germline ends came to 2 bases. Germline CDR1 GTSNPN, CDR2 SVGIG (reference sequence). The CDR3 is made up of 12 amino acids. The CDR3 coding sequence is TGTGCCTGGAGTGCCAGCACAGATACGCAGTATTTT. The encoded protein is CAWSASTDTQYF.

This clonotype was recorded at least ten times. This chain uses TRBV10-2 with TRBJ2-7; tentatively, D is TRBD2 (6 bases). CDR1 WSHSY and CDR2 SAAADI come from the germline V gene. Deletions cut 7 bases from V and 12 bases from J, with 22 bases between. The CDR3 has 13 amino acids. The CDR3 loop reads CASNPAGIKGRYF. CDR3 nucleotide sequence: TGCGCCAGCAATCCAGCGGGTATTAAGGGCCGGTACTTC.

This clonotype was observed at least ten times. CDR3 amino acids: CASSLADVSSGNTIYF. CDR3 nucleotide sequence: TGTGCCAGCAGCTTAGCGGATGTGAGCTCTGGAAACACCATATATTTT. The V call is TRBV7-9, the J call TRBJ1-3, with no clear D. Trimming pared 0 bases from V and 0 bases from J, leaving 9 bases between. Germline V gives CDR1 SEHNR, CDR2 FQNEAQ (reference sequence). The CDR3 loop spans 16 amino acids.

This clonotype occurred many times. The V call is TRBV4-3, the J call TRBJ1-1, with D possibly being TRBD1 (5 bases). The CDR3 runs to 15 residues. Deletions cut 3 bases from V and 7 bases from J, with 18 bases between. Germline values: CDR1 LGHNA, CDR2 YSLEER. CDR3 DNA sequence: TGCGCCAGCAGCCAGGTATTTCCAGGGTGGGGTGAAGCTTTCTTT. Protein: CASSQVFPGWGEAFF.

With regard to this clonotype: A read error may explain this, as a much larger clone is one base away. The V call is TRBV5-1, the J call TRBJ1-2; D is ambiguous. Trimming shortened V by 0 bases and J by 2 bases, and 11 bases separated the two germline ends. The CDR3 is 15 residues long. CDR1 SGHRS and CDR2 YFSETQ come from the germline V gene. CDR3 sequence reads: CASSLGPQENYGYTF. CDR3 nucleotides: TGCGCCAGCAGCTTGGGGCCGCAAGAGAACTATGGCTACACCTTC.

This clonotype was seen repeatedly, ten times or more. The CDR3 nucleotides read TGCAGCGTTAACAGGAGCCCCCGCAATGAGCAGTTCTTC. Protein sequence: CSVNRSPRNEQFF. This sequence joins TRBV29-1 and TRBJ2-1, with D possibly being TRBD1 (5 bases). V was clipped by 5 bases and J by 6 bases, with 14 bases between them. Per germline, CDR1 SQVTM and CDR2 ANQGSEA. The CDR3 is 13 residues long.

This clonotype was recorded many times. The rearrangement joins TRBV29-1 to TRBJ2-7, with TRBD2 matching 11 bases. Trimming took 6 bases from V and 5 from J; bases not matched to a gene: 9. Germline V CDR1 and CDR2: SQVTM, ANQGSEA. The CDR3 is made up of 14 amino acids. The CDR3 reads CSVLVGLAANEQYF. CDR3 DNA: TGCAGCGTATTGGTGGGACTAGCGGCGAACGAGCAGTACTTC.

This clonotype was detected ten times or more. This CDR3 reads CASSLEGFDYEQYF. CDR3 in DNA: TGTGCCAGCAGCTTAGAGGGCTTCGACTACGAGCAGTACTTC. The chain uses TRBV7-9 and TRBJ2-7; D remains unclear. Germline values: CDR1 SEHNR, CDR2 FQNEAQ (reference sequence). The V end lost 1 base, the J end lost 3 bases, and 10 bases lay between the germline ends. The CDR3 has 14 amino acids.

This clonotype was seen at least ten times. The chain links TRBV20-1 to TRBJ2-4, with D perhaps being TRBD1 or TRBD2 (5 bases each). Trimming took off 6 bases at V and 7 bases at J, with 16 bases between the two ends. Germline-derived CDR1 and CDR2 are DFQATT and SNEGSKA (reference sequence). The CDR3 runs 13 residues. The CDR3 region has the DNA TGCAGTGCCCAAAAGCCGGGGCGGAACATTCAGTACTTC. As protein: CSAQKPGRNIQYF.

This clonotype was detected many times. J is TRBJ1-4 and V is TRBV2, with D perhaps TRBD1 (6 bases). The CDR3 runs to 15 residues. Germline V gene lookup returns CDR1 SNHLY and CDR2 FYNNEI. V was clipped by 5 bases and J by 5 bases, with 15 bases between them. The CDR3 region has the DNA TGTGCCAGCAGTAACCGACAGGTTCTCAATGAAAAACTGTTTTTT. This codes for CASSNRQVLNEKLFF.